This passage covers 32 T cell receptor beta chains from one sample sequenced in a study of tissue T cells after allogeneic stem cell transplantation. Time point specified: mouse harvest day 14 after allogeneic transplant. The graft held 10^6 splenic CD5+ T cells and 10^7 T-cell-depleted bone marrow cells. TCRdb's copy holds only in-frame clones and misses some; the assay was immunoSEQ multiplex PCR. The repertoire holds some 5,000 clones, with 30% to 45% as singletons. Material for sequencing was gut tissue. The receptor set was obtained from a female BALB/c mouse given C57BL/6 T cells with graft-versus-host disease after an allogeneic hematopoietic cell transplant.

Judged by abundance, this clone is medium-sized. Germline and genes: mouse. Read data end 1 residue before the CDR3 end; the end is taken from the germline J gene. The rearrangement links TRBV31 to TRBJ2-7; 11 nucleotides agree with TRBD2. CDR1 is GKSSPN, CDR2 SITVG, per germline. V lost 0 bases to trimming and J lost 7 bases; unmatched junction nucleotides: 5. This CDR3 is built from 14 residues. The DNA read from the CDR3 is TGTGCCTGGAGTCTCTGGACTGGGGGGTTGGAACAGTAC. Translation gives CAWSLWTGGLEQY. In full, the CDR3 reads CAWSLWTGGLEQYF.

As to this clone: Gene and germline names: mouse. The read falls 1 residue short of the CDR3 end, and the missing part is taken from the germline J gene. The rearrangement uses TRBV26 and TRBJ2-3, with D possibly TRBD1 on 5 matching bases. V gave up 4 bases and J gave up 5 bases, with 10 bases separating them. CDR1 and CDR2 from the germline V gene are KGHPV and FQNQEV (reference sequence). CDR3 length: 13 amino acids. This CDR3 is CASSPSRVETLYF. Incomplete CDR3 DNA: TGTGCCAGCAGTCCCTCCAGGGTAGAAACGCTGTAT.

About this clone: Mouse gene names apply. Coverage ceases 1 residue before the CDR3 finishes, and the germline J gene fills in the end. This chain uses TRBV26 with TRBJ1-4; D gene ambiguous. Trimming removed 6 bases at V and 0 bases at J, with 2 bases between. CDR1 and CDR2 (germline): KGHPV, FQNQEV (reference sequence). The CDR3 loop spans 12 amino acids. CDR3 amino acids: CASSLSNERLFF. The part of the CDR3 DNA that was read is TGTGCCAGCAGCCTTTCCAACGAAAGATTATTT.

As concerns this clone: Gene names refer to mouse genes. The part of the CDR3 DNA that was read is TGTGCCAGCAGTGATGTTTCTGGAAATACGCTCTAT. Protein product: CASSDVSGNTLY. The complete CDR3 reads CASSDVSGNTLYF. The V gene is TRBV13-1, the J gene TRBJ1-3; D unclear. The CDR3 end lies 1 residue beyond the end of the read and is filled in from the germline J gene. The germline V and J ends were trimmed by 0 bases and 0 bases, with 1 base remaining between them. The CDR3 length is 13 residues. Germline V CDR1 and CDR2: NSHNY, SYGAGN.

For this clone: Mouse names are used for the genes. The read is 1 residue too short to cover the CDR3 end, so that end is filled in from the germline J gene. V usage is TRBV26 and J usage is TRBJ2-5; perhaps TRBD1 as D (5 bases). Deletions cut 3 bases from V and 4 bases from J, with 8 bases between. This CDR3 is built from 13 residues. Germline CDR1 and CDR2: KGHPV and FQNQEV (reference sequence). CDR3 DNA, as far as it was read: TGTGCCAGCAGTCTCTGGACAAAAGACACCCAGTAC. It yields the protein CASSLWTKDTQY. The complete CDR3 reads CASSLWTKDTQYF.

A note on this clone: Here the gene names and germline are mouse. The observed sequence ends 1 residue before the CDR3 terminus, with the missing tail filled in from the germline J gene. This chain uses TRBV3 with TRBJ1-4; D possibly corresponds to TRBD1 (5 bases). The germline V gene has CDR1 SNHLY and CDR2 FYNGKV (reference sequence). This CDR3 contains 14 residues. With 1 base removed from V and 2 bases from J, the gap between germline ends came to 5 bases. The CDR3 spells CASSLGQSNERLFF. The CDR3 bases that were read are TGTGCCAGCAGCTTAGGACAGTCCAACGAAAGATTATTT.

In the case of this clone: Mouse gene names apply. The read finishes 1 residue shy of the CDR3 end, and the germline J gene is used to complete it. The chain carries TRBV26 and TRBJ2-1; 9 positions agree with TRBD2. Per the germline V gene, CDR1 is KGHPV and CDR2 is FQNQEV (reference sequence). The V segment lost 5 bases and the J segment 6 bases; nucleotides outside the gene matches: 2. This CDR3 comprises 13 residues. Partial CDR3 DNA: TGTGCCAGCAGTGCTGGGGGGGGTGCTGAGCAGTTC. Residues: CASSAGGGAEQF. The whole CDR3 region reads CASSAGGGAEQFF.

Details on this clone: Genes here carry mouse names. The missing CDR3 end, 1 residue past where the read stops, is filled in from the germline J gene. The chain carries TRBV3 and TRBJ1-6; D is ambiguous. TRBJ1-6 is identified as an open reading frame with a role that is uncertain. The CDR3 loop spans 13 amino acids. The V gene lost 1 base and the J gene lost 9 bases, with 7 bases spanning the gap. Germline loops: CDR1 SNHLY, CDR2 FYNGKV (reference sequence). The sequenced part of the CDR3 DNA is TGTGCCAGCAGCTTAGGGCGCGGTTCGCCCCTCTAC. It is translated as CASSLGRGSPLY. The whole CDR3 sequence is CASSLGRGSPLYF.

Note on this clone: The genes are named according to mouse. The CDR3 extends 1 residue past the end of the read, so its final part is completed from the germline J gene. V and J are TRBV16 and TRBJ1-1; possible D gene TRBD1, 5 bases. The CDR3 is 14 amino acids. CDR1 is SGHSA, CDR2 FRNQAP, per germline. V lost 3 bases and J lost 1, with 9 bases in between. The part of the CDR3 DNA that was read is TGTGCAAGCAGCTTTCAGGGTCTAAACACAGAAGTCTTC. Its translation: CASSFQGLNTEVF. The CDR3 reads in full as CASSFQGLNTEVFF.

A few counts support this clone. Any gene name here is a mouse gene name. Read coverage stops 1 residue before the CDR3 terminus; the germline J gene supplies the remainder. J is TRBJ2-4 and V is TRBV13-2; TRBD1 might be the D (6 bases). Germline-derived CDR1 and CDR2 are NNHNN and SYGAGS (reference sequence). The CDR3 totals 14 residues. V was trimmed by 4 bases and J by 0 bases, leaving 9 bases between them. The CDR3 DNA, read in part, is TGTGCCAGCGGTAGGACAGAAAGTCAAAACACCTTGTAC. Translating it yields CASGRTESQNTLY. The entire CDR3 protein reads CASGRTESQNTLYF.

About this clone itself: Here the gene names and germline are mouse. The read comes to an end 1 residue before the CDR3 does, leaving the germline J gene to fill in the end. This sequence joins TRBV3 and TRBJ2-1, with 10 bases that match TRBD1. The CDR3 is made up of 15 amino acids. With V trimmed by 1 base and J by 4 bases, 1 base remained unmatched. Germline lookup yields CDR1 SNHLY and CDR2 FYNGKV (reference sequence). CDR3 sequence reads: CASSLEGQGYAEQFF. The sequenced CDR3 bases are TGTGCCAGCAGCTTAGAGGGACAGGGGTATGCTGAGCAGTTC. The variable domain in full, with the rest retrieved from reference TRBV3 and TRBJ2-1, is GPKVLQIPSHQIIDMGQMVTLNCDPVSNHLYFYWYKQILGQQMEFLVNFYNGKVMEKSKLFKDQFSVERPDGSYFTLKIQPTALEDSAVYFCASSLEGQGYAEQFFGPGTRLTVL.

In its sample, this clone is medium-sized (0.01 to 0.1%). The germline and genes are mouse ones. The CDR3 is CASATGSSYEQYF. Incomplete CDR3 DNA: TGTGCCAGCGCGACTGGTAGCTCCTATGAACAGTAC. The chain has TRBV13-2 and TRBJ2-7, with a tentative D call TRBD2 (6 bases). The read comes to an end 1 residue before the CDR3 does, leaving the germline J gene to fill in the end. V dropped 6 bases and J dropped 0 bases, with 10 bases sitting between them. The CDR3 loop spans 13 amino acids. In germline, CDR1 is NNHNN, CDR2 SYGAGS (reference sequence).

Relative to its sample, this clone is medium-sized. Gene names and germline refer to mouse. The CDR3 extends 1 residue past the end of the read, so its final part is completed from the germline J gene. The chain has TRBV1 and TRBJ2-5; 7 nucleotides align to TRBD2. V trimming: 8 bases; J trimming: 0 bases; junction bases outside the gene matches: 5. This CDR3 comprises 14 residues. In germline, CDR1 is NSQYPW, CDR2 LRSPGD (reference sequence). CDR3 sequence reads: CTCHWGDNQDTQYF. CDR3 DNA (partial): TGCACCTGCCACTGGGGAGATAACCAAGACACCCAGTAC.

This clone is medium-sized (0.01 to 0.1%) by share. Mouse germline and gene names are used. The CDR3 is cut off 1 residue early in the read; its end comes from the germline J gene. This chain joins TRBV26 and TRBJ1-3, with 8 bases matching TRBD1. Trimming at V came to 4 bases and at J to 3 bases, leaving 5 bases not matched to a gene. Germline CDR1 KGHPV, CDR2 FQNQEV (reference sequence). The length of the CDR3 is 15 residues. The CDR3 DNA, read in part, is TGTGCCAGCAGTCCCGGACAGGGATTTGGAAATACGCTCTAT. Protein product: CASSPGQGFGNTLY. The full-length CDR3 reads as CASSPGQGFGNTLYF.

This clone showed up just a few times. Here the gene names and germline are mouse. The read falls 1 residue short of the CDR3 end, and the missing part is taken from the germline J gene. The chain carries TRBV5 and TRBJ2-5; D call uncertain. The V gene's germline CDR1 is LGHNA and CDR2 YNLKQL (reference sequence). This CDR3 comprises 13 residues. Deletions cut 3 bases from V and 2 bases from J, with 6 bases between. The sequenced part of the CDR3 DNA is TGTGCCAGCAGCCAGCGGCCCCAAGACACCCAGTAC. It encodes CASSQRPQDTQY. The full CDR3 protein is CASSQRPQDTQYF.

Notes on this clone: Mouse germline and gene names are used. The read stops 1 residue short of the end of the CDR3; the missing end is completed from the germline J gene. The chain is built from TRBV26 and TRBJ1-1; the D gene is possibly TRBD1 (6 bases). Per the germline V gene, CDR1 is KGHPV and CDR2 is FQNQEV (reference sequence). V was cut by 0 bases and J by 5 bases, with 7 bases left in between. The CDR3 runs 13 residues. CDR3 sequence: CASSLSGTTEVFF. The CDR3 bases that were read are TGTGCCAGCAGTCTGTCCGGGACAACAGAAGTCTTC.

To note about this clone: The genes and germline here are from mouse. From the germline J gene comes the end of the CDR3, since the read stops 1 residue before it. The rearrangement uses TRBV26 and TRBJ2-2; D ambiguous. Trimming shortened V by 4 bases and J by 0 bases, and 6 bases separated the two germline ends. The germline V gene encodes CDR1 KGHPV and CDR2 FQNQEV (reference sequence). CDR3 size: 14 residues. Here the CDR3 reads CASSPQANTGQLYF. The CDR3 bases that were read are TGTGCCAGCAGTCCCCAGGCAAACACCGGGCAGCTCTAC.

In the case of this clone: The gene names here belong to mouse. The read gets to within 1 residue of the CDR3 end, and the germline J gene fills in the rest. This chain uses TRBV2 with TRBJ2-5; D is possibly TRBD2 (6 bases). The CDR3 has 15 amino acids. In germline, CDR1 is LGHNA, CDR2 YSYQKL. The V gene lost 0 bases and the J gene lost 2 bases, with 9 bases spanning the gap. CDR3 bases read: TGTGCCAGCAGCCAAGAAGCTGGGGCCCAAGACACCCAGTAC. Its translation is CASSQEAGAQDTQY. The full CDR3 protein is CASSQEAGAQDTQYF.

A note on this clone: Genes here carry mouse names. The sequenced fragment ends 1 residue before the CDR3 boundary, so the rest is inferred from the germline J gene. The V gene is TRBV3, the J gene TRBJ1-2, with 8 bases identical to TRBD1. Germline CDR1 reads SNHLY; CDR2 reads FYNGKV (reference sequence). CDR3 size: 13 residues. Trimming at V came to 4 bases and at J to 4 bases, leaving 2 bases not matched to a gene. The CDR3 sequence is CASSSTGASDYTF. The sequenced part of the CDR3 DNA is TGTGCCAGCAGCTCGACAGGGGCCTCCGACTACACC.

This clone is judged medium-sized. Gene labels here are mouse ones. The CDR3 extends 1 residue past the end of the read, so its final part is completed from the germline J gene. This chain uses TRBV4 with TRBJ2-7; 7 bases map to TRBD2. This CDR3 has 12 amino acids. Trimming cost V 4 bases and J 4 bases; bases outside gene matches: 1. The V gene's germline CDR1 is LGHDT and CDR2 YNNKQL (reference sequence). CDR3 bases read: TGTGCCAGCAGCTCCTGGGGGTATGAACAGTAC. Translated, it gives CASSSWGYEQY. The CDR3, in full, reads CASSSWGYEQYF.

Note on this clone: The gene symbols are mouse symbols. CDR3 DNA, as far as it was read: TGTGCCAGCTCTCTCCCAGGGGGCTCCTATGAACAGTAC. It specifies CASSLPGGSYEQY. In full, the CDR3 reads CASSLPGGSYEQYF. The chain combines TRBV12-2 with TRBJ2-7; 7 positions match TRBD1. The read comes to an end 1 residue before the CDR3 does, leaving the germline J gene to fill in the end. CDR1 is SGHLS and CDR2 is HYDKME in the germline V gene. V shed 0 bases, J shed 0 bases, and the junction held 1 base outside the gene matches. This CDR3 spans 14 amino acids.

Concerning this clone itself: Gene names and germline match the mouse. The CDR3 goes on 1 residue after the read ends, and that part is filled in from the germline J gene. V gene TRBV26 combines with J gene TRBJ1-4; no reliable D call. This CDR3 region has 14 residues. V dropped 2 bases and J dropped 0 bases, with 4 bases sitting between them. Germline lookup yields CDR1 KGHPV and CDR2 FQNQEV (reference sequence). The CDR3 DNA, read in part, is TGTGCCAGCAGTCTGACAATTTCCAACGAAAGATTATTT. Its protein product is CASSLTISNERLF. The whole CDR3 region reads CASSLTISNERLFF.

Concerning this clone: The germline and genes are mouse ones. Read sequence stops 1 residue before the CDR3 end, and the germline J gene provides the missing end. The chain employs TRBV23 and TRBJ1-4; TRBD1 is the table's D call, not checked against the DNA. Germline CDR1 is KGHTA and CDR2 is FQNQQP. CDR3 length: 14 amino acids. The CDR3 loop reads CSSSPGQGNERLFF. CDR3 DNA (partial): TGCTCCAGCAGTCCGGGACAGGGGAACGAAAGATTATTT.

This clone was counted a few times. Gene and germline names: mouse. The CDR3 end is not reached by the read, which stops 1 residue before it; the germline J gene fills it in. The chain recombines TRBV26 with TRBJ1-2, with 8 nucleotides matching TRBD1. Germline V gene data show CDR1 as KGHPV and CDR2 as FQNQEV (reference sequence). Trimming removed 2 bases from V and 5 bases from J; junction bases left unmatched: 4. This CDR3 region has 14 residues. The CDR3 spells CASSLGQGGSDYTF. The part of the CDR3 DNA that was read is TGTGCCAGCAGTCTGGGACAGGGTGGGTCCGACTACACC. The full variable domain, completed using reference TRBV26 and TRBJ1-2, is NSKVIQTPRYLVKGQGQKAKMRCIPEKGHPVVFWYQQNKNNEFKFLINFQNQEVLQQIDMTEKRFSAECPSNSPCSLEIQSSEAGDSALYLCASSLGQGGSDYTFGSGTRLLVI.

As for this clone: The genes are named according to mouse. The read halts 1 residue ahead of the CDR3 end, with the missing end drawn from the germline J gene. This chain connects TRBV5 to TRBJ1-1, with TRBD1 matching over 7 bases. The CDR3 runs to 15 residues. In germline, CDR1 is LGHNA, CDR2 YNLKQL (reference sequence). V dropped 0 bases and J dropped 3; count of bases not matched to a gene: 4. This CDR3 is CASSQEGQRDTEVFF. The DNA read from the CDR3 is TGTGCCAGCAGCCAAGAGGGACAGAGGGACACAGAAGTCTTC.

Note on this clone: Germline and genes: mouse. The CDR3 extends 1 residue past the end of the read, so its final part is completed from the germline J gene. This chain joins TRBV12-2 and TRBJ2-7; 12 nucleotides agree with TRBD2. The trim removed 0 bases at V and 3 bases at J, leaving 2 bases unmatched. Germline V gene data show CDR1 as SGHLS and CDR2 as HYDKME. This CDR3 contains 15 residues. CDR3 loop: CASSLGLGGNYEQYF. Incomplete CDR3 DNA: TGTGCCAGCTCTCTCGGACTGGGGGGGAACTATGAACAGTAC.

This clone was observed a handful of times. The listed genes are named as in mouse. The read ends 1 residue early relative to the CDR3; the germline J gene fills the gap. The chain employs TRBV5 and TRBJ2-4; 9 bases are shared with TRBD2. This CDR3 has 15 residues. The germline gives CDR1 LGHNA, CDR2 YNLKQL (reference sequence). J lost 1 base, V lost 2 bases, and 1 base had no gene match. The DNA read from the CDR3 is TGTGCCAGCAGCCAACACTGGGGGGGTCAAAACACCTTGTAC. Its translation: CASSQHWGGQNTLY. The entire CDR3 sequence reads CASSQHWGGQNTLYF.

This clone was counted a few times. Any gene name here is a mouse gene name. The read comes to an end 1 residue before the CDR3 does, leaving the germline J gene to fill in the end. The V and J genes are TRBV23 and TRBJ1-1; the table's TRBD1 call for D was not verified on the DNA. Germline-derived CDR1 and CDR2 are KGHTA and FQNQQP. This CDR3 contains 14 residues. The DNA read from the CDR3 is TGCTCCAGCAGTCCGGGACAGGGGAACACAGAAGTCTTC. It specifies CSSSPGQGNTEVF. The CDR3 as a whole reads CSSSPGQGNTEVFF.

Of note for this clone: Mouse names are used for the genes. The read finishes 1 residue shy of the CDR3 end, and the germline J gene is used to complete it. The chain is built from TRBV26 and TRBJ1-6; weak D call: TRBD1 (5 bases). TRBJ1-6 is an ORF, with its function uncertain. The ends were cut back, 5 bases at V and 8 bases at J, with 10 bases in the middle. The CDR3 covers 13 residues. Per the germline V gene, CDR1 is KGHPV and CDR2 is FQNQEV (reference sequence). The CDR3 spells CASSWDHDSPLYF. The DNA read from the CDR3 is TGTGCCAGCAGTTGGGACCATGATTCGCCCCTCTAC.

A note on this clone: The gene symbols are mouse symbols. The CDR3 protein is CASSIIDWGNTLYF. The sequenced CDR3 bases are TGTGCCAGCAGTATTATAGACTGGGGAAACACCTTGTAC. V and J are TRBV19 and TRBJ2-4, with 8 bases lining up with TRBD2. The read ends 1 residue early relative to the CDR3; the germline J gene fills the gap. Germline lookup yields CDR1 FNHDT and CDR2 SITEND (reference sequence). The CDR3 covers 14 residues. With V trimmed by 2 bases and J by 5 bases, 4 bases remained unmatched.

This clone is large within its sample. The gene names given are mouse names. Read coverage stops 1 residue before the CDR3 terminus; the germline J gene supplies the remainder. The chain employs TRBV26 and TRBJ1-6; D is perhaps TRBD1 (6 bases). Being an ORF, TRBJ1-6 has a function that is uncertain. The germline CDR1 and CDR2 sequences are KGHPV and FQNQEV (reference sequence). Trimming removed 4 bases from V and 2 bases from J, with 6 bases in between. This CDR3 has 14 residues. Here the CDR3 reads CASSQGAYNSPLYF. The part of the CDR3 DNA that was read is TGTGCCAGCAGTCAGGGGGCCTATAATTCGCCCCTCTAC.

To note about this clone: Any gene name here is a mouse gene name. The missing CDR3 end, 1 residue past where the read stops, is filled in from the germline J gene. The chain joins TRBV26 to TRBJ2-7, with 10 positions matching TRBD1. This CDR3 is 13 amino acids long. Germline V gene lookup returns CDR1 KGHPV and CDR2 FQNQEV (reference sequence). V gave up 7 bases and J gave up 3 bases; unmatched junction bases: 3. CDR3 DNA (partial): TGTGCCAGCACCCGGGACAGGGGCTATGAACAGTAC. Its translation: CASTRDRGYEQY. The entire CDR3 protein reads CASTRDRGYEQYF. The full variable domain, rest sourced from reference TRBV26 and TRBJ2-7, is NSKVIQTPRYLVKGQGQKAKMRCIPEKGHPVVFWYQQNKNNEFKFLINFQNQEVLQQIDMTEKRFSAECPSNSPCSLEIQSSEAGDSALYLCASTRDRGYEQYFGPGTRLTVL.